This T cell receptor (beta chain) derives from a study of identical twins. A single record per CDR3 protein comes from TCRdb applying MiXCR to the 5' RACE reads. This table has fewer than 550,000 distinct CDR3 sequences, approximately 14% appearing once. CDR1 is DFQATT, CDR2 SNEGSKA, per germline (reference sequence). The CDR3 is 17 amino acids. Study observations and caveats: Analyses of zero insertions could be partly confounded by invariant MAIT and iNKT cells.

On this clonotype itself: What it binds is unknown.

These data also featured in a second study, about yellow fever vaccine responses in identical twins.

This chain joins TRBV20-1 and TRBJ2-5, with 8 bases that match TRBD2. The sample taken for sequencing was CD4+ T cells sorted from blood. The clonotype comes from a woman aged 18-29 years in good health. CDR3: CIQRGVQAGAQEETQYF. The CDR3 DNA is TGCATCCAAAGGGGGGTCCAAGCGGGGGCCCAGGAAGAGACCCAGTACTTC.